Each of the 7 T cell receptor beta chains below was sequenced from the same sample in a study of cytomegalovirus exposure and HLA in healthy donors (dated by TCRdb to about 2017). The library was prepared using the immunoSEQ multiplex PCR assay. A mixture of 60 forward primers for TCR Vbeta segments and 13 reverse primers for TCR Jbeta segments was used in the multiplex PCR. What TCRdb holds here is the immuneACCESS table cut down to in-frame rearrangements. Part of the clones is not present; checked against another copy, under half of the missing clones reflect an unresolved V gene, and the others are unexplained. A total of about 210,000 clones appear in this sample, around four fifths of them only once. Approximately 0.47% of the sample is in the top ten clones. Sequencing input: PBMCs. The origin of the receptors is a boy aged 5-17 years in good health and CMV-seronegative.

The genes are TRBV7-2 and TRBJ2-2; D gene uncertain. This CDR3 has 14 amino acids. With 2 bases removed from V and 2 bases from J, the gap between germline ends came to 6 bases. CDR1 and CDR2 from the germline V gene are SGHTA and FQGNSA. CDR3 region: CASSLIPNTGELFF. CDR3 nucleotides: TGTGCCAGCAGCTTAATCCCAAACACCGGGGAGCTGTTTTTT.

The J gene is TRBJ1-2, the V gene TRBV6-5; D gene unclear. The ends were cut back, 6 bases at V and 5 bases at J, with 10 bases in the middle. The CDR3 is 12 amino acids. CDR1 and CDR2 from the germline V gene are MNHEY and SVGAGI. CDR3 residues: CASRGRKYGYTF. The DNA for the CDR3 is TGTGCCAGCAGGGGCCGAAAATATGGCTACACCTTC.

J is TRBJ1-6 and V is TRBV27; perhaps TRBD1 as D (5 bases). This CDR3 comprises 12 residues. Per germline, CDR1 MNHEY and CDR2 SMNVEV (reference sequence). V lost 7 bases and J lost 11, with 12 bases in between. The CDR3 nucleotides are TGTGCCAGCAAAGGGGTTTGGACACCCCTCCACTTT. This codes for CASKGVWTPLHF.

This rearrangement joins TRBV19 to TRBJ1-5; no definite D call. The CDR3 runs to 16 residues. V lost 1 base and J 9 bases, leaving 19 bases between the germline ends. Germline loops: CDR1 LNHDA, CDR2 SQIVND (reference sequence). The CDR3 nucleotides are TGTGCCAGTAGTATAGTTTTCGAGGGCCCTACCTCGCCCCAGCATTTT. It is translated as CASSIVFEGPTSPQHF.

This clone was counted once. This chain uses TRBV2 with TRBJ1-6; 7 nucleotides align to TRBD1. Germline lookup yields CDR1 SNHLY and CDR2 FYNNEI. The CDR3 consists of 14 residues. Trimming at V came to 7 bases and at J to 5 bases, leaving 5 bases not matched to a gene. For the CDR3, the DNA is TGTGCCAGCACAAGGGGACAGAATAATTCACCCCTCCACTTT. This gives the protein CASTRGQNNSPLHF. The variable domain in full, with the rest retrieved from reference TRBV2 and TRBJ1-6, is EPEVTQTPSHQVTQMGQEVILRCVPISNHLYFYWYRQILGQKVEFLVSFYNNEISEKSEIFDDQFSVERPDGSNFTLKIRSTKLEDSAMYFCASTRGQNNSPLHFGNGTRLTVT.

The rearrangement links TRBV7-2 to TRBJ2-2; tentatively, D is TRBD2 (6 bases). V lost 5 bases to trimming and J lost 4 bases, with 11 bases between them. The CDR3 runs to 14 residues. Germline assignment: CDR1 SGHTA and CDR2 FQGNSA. CDR3 DNA sequence: TGTGCCAGCAGCACAACTAGCCGCACCGGGGAGCTGTTTTTT. It is translated as CASSTTSRTGELFF.

For this clone: An end of the junction does not agree with germline; a read error may underlie this. The genes are TRBV2 and TRBJ1-2; the match to TRBD1 covers 9 bases. The germline CDR1 and CDR2 sequences are SNHLY and FYNNEI. This CDR3 has 14 amino acids. CDR3 bases: TGTGCCAGCAGTGAACGGGAGACAGGGGGACCTGGCGCCTTC. Encoded protein: CASSERETGGPGAF. The entire variable domain, with the rest obtained from reference TRBV2 and TRBJ1-2, is as follows: EPEVTQTPSHQVTQMGQEVILRCVPISNHLYFYWYRQILGQKVEFLVSFYNNEISEKSEIFDDQFSVERPDGSNFTLKIRSTKLEDSAMYFCASSERETGGPGAFGSGTRLTVV.